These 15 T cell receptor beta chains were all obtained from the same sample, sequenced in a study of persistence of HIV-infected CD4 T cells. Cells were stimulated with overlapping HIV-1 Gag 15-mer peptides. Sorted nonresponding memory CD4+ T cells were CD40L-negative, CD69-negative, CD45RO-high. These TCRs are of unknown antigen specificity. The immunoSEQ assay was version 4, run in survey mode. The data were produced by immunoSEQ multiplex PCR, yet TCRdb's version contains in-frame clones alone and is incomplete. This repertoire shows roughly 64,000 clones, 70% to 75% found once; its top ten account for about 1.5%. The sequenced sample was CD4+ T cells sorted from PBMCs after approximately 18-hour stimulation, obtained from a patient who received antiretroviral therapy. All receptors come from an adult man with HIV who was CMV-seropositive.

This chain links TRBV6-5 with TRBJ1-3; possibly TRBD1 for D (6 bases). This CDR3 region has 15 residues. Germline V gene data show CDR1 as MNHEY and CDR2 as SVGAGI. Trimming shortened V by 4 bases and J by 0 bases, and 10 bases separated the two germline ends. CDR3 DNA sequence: TGTGCCAGCAGTTTTAACAGGGACTCTGGAAACACCATATATTTT. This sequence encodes CASSFNRDSGNTIYF.

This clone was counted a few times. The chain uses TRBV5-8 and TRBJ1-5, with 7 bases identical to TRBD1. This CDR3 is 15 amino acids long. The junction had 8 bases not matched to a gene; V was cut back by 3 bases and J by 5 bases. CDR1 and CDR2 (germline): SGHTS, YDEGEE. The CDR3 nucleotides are TGTGCCAGCAGCTCAGGACAGGCCCCGGATCAGCCCCAGCATTTT. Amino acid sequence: CASSSGQAPDQPQHF.

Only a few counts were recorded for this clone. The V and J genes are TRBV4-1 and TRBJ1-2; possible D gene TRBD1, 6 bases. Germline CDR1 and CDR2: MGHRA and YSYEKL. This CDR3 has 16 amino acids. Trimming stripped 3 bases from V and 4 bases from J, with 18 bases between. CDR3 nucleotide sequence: TGCGCCAGCAGCCAGGGGAGAGACAGGACCATCTATGGCTACACCTTC. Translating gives CASSQGRDRTIYGYTF.

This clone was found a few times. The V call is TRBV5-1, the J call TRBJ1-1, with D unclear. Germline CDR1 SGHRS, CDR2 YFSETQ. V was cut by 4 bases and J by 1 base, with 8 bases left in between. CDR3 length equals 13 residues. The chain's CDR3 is CASSPLPNTEAFF. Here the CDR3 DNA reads TGCGCCAGCAGCCCGCTTCCGAACACTGAAGCTTTCTTT. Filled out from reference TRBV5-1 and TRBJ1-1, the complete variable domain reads KAGVTQTPRYLIKTRGQQVTLSCSPISGHRSVSWYQQTPGQGLQFLFEYFSETQRNKGNFPGRFSGRQFSNSRSEMNVSTLELGDSALYLCASSPLPNTEAFFGQGTRLTVV.

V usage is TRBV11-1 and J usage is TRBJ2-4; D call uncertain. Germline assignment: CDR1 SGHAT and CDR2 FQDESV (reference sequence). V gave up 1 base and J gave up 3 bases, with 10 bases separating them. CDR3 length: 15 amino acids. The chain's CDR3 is CASSLEYLDKNIQYF. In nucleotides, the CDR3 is TGTGCCAGCAGCTTAGAATACTTGGACAAAAACATTCAGTACTTC.

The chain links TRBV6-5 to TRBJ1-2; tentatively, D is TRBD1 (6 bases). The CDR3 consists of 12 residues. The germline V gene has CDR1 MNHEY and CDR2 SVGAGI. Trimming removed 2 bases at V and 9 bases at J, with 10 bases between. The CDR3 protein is CASSYAGQRYTF. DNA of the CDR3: TGTGCCAGCAGTTACGCCGGACAGCGCTACACCTTC.

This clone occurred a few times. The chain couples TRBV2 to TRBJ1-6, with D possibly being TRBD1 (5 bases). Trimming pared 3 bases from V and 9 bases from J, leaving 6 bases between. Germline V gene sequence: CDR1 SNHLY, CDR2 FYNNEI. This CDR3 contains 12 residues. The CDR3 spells CASSEGVSPLHF. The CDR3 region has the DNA TGTGCCAGCAGTGAGGGGGTTTCACCCCTCCACTTT.

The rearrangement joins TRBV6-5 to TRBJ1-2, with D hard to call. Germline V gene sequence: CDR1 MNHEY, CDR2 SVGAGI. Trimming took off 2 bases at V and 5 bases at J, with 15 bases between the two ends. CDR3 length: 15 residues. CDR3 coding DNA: TGTGCCAGCAGTTACAGTCCACGTATGAGTTATGGCTACACCTTC. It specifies CASSYSPRMSYGYTF.

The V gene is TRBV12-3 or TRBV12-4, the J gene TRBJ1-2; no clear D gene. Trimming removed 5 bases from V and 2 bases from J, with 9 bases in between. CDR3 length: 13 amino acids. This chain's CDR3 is CASSPDRNYGYTF. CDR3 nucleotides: TGTGCCAGCAGTCCCGATAGGAACTATGGCTACACCTTC.

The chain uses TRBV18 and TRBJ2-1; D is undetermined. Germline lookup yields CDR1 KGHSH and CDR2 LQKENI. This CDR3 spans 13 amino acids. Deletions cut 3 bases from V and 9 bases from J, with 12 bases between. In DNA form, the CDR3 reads TGTGCCAGCTCACCCCCAGTCAGTGGTGAGCAGTTCTTC. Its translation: CASSPPVSGEQFF. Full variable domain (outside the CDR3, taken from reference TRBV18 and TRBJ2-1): NAGVMQNPRHLVRRRGQEARLRCSPMKGHSHVYWYRQLPEEGLKFMVYLQKENIIDESGMPKERFSAEFPKEGPSILRIQQVVRGDSAAYFCASSPPVSGEQFFGPGTRLTVL.

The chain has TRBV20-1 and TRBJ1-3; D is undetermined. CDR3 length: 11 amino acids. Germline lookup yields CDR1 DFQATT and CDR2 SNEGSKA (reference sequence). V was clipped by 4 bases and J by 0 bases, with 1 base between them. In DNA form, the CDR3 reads TGCAGTGCTATCTCTGGAAACACCATATATTTT. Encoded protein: CSAISGNTIYF.

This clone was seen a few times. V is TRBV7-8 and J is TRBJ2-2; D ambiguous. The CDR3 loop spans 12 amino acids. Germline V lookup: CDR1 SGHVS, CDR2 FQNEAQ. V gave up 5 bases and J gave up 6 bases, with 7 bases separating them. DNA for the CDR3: TGTGCCAGCAGCCCCTACGCCGGGGAGCTGTTTTTT. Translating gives CASSPYAGELFF.

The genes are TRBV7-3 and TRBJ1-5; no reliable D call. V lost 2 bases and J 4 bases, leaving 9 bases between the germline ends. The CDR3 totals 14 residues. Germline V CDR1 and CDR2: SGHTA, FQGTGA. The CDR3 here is CASSLGNRNQPQHF. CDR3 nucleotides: TGTGCCAGCAGCTTAGGGAACCGAAATCAGCCCCAGCATTTT.

The CDR3 DNA is TGTGCCAGCAGGTCCGCGATAGGGGGGGGCTACGAGCAGTACTTC. Its protein product is CASRSAIGGGYEQYF. The chain couples TRBV6-5 to TRBJ2-7; a possible D gene is TRBD2 (7 bases). V was trimmed by 6 bases and J by 3 bases, leaving 18 bases between them. Germline lookup yields CDR1 MNHEY and CDR2 SVGAGI. The CDR3 extends over 15 amino acids.

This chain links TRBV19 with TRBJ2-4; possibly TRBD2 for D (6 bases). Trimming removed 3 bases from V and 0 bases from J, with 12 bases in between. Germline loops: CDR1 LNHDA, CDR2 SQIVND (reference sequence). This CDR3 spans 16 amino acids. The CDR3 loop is CASSIRSGRAKNIQYF. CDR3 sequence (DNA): TGTGCCAGTAGTATTAGATCCGGGAGAGCCAAAAACATTCAGTACTTC.